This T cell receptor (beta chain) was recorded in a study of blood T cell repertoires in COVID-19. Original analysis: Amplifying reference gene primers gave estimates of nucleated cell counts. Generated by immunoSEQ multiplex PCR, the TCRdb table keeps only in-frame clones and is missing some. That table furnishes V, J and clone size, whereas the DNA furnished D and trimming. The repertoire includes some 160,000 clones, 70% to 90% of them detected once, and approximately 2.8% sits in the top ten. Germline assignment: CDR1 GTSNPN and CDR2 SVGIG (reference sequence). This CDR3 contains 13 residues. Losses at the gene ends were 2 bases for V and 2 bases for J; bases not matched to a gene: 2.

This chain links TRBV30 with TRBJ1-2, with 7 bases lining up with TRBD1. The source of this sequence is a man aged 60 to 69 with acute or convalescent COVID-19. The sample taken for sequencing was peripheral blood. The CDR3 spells CAWSTGVNYGYTF. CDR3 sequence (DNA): TGTGCCTGGAGTACAGGGGTGAACTATGGCTACACCTTC.